Reported below is one T cell receptor beta chain. The antigen is not known. Every isolated RNA sample was fully reverse transcribed, so sequencing captured expressed TCRB transcripts. The table came from immunoSEQ multiplex PCR; TCRdb's copy has only in-frame clones and leaves some out. The sample has 240,000 or so clones; 25% to 30% are singletons. Blood was drawn once from each donor into heparinised tubes. The draws averaged about 120 mL. This specimen belongs to a study of beta chain features in type 1 diabetes. Study observations and caveats: Researchers report that Type 1 diabetes patients had moderately but significantly shorter TCRB CDR3s across all four CD4+ subsets. Patients' naive, central memory and regulatory TCRB repertoires appeared more alike than those of healthy donors. Any PCR bias toward short templates would affect both groups alike.

The source of this sequence is a man aged 30-40 years in good health. Sequencing was done on a sample of central memory CD4+ T cells from blood.

This CDR3 is CASSSGQGSYGYTF. In DNA, the CDR3 is TGTGCCAGCAGTTCCGGACAGGGGAGCTATGGCTACACCTTC. This chain links TRBV28 with TRBJ1-2; 9 nucleotides line up with TRBD1. Per germline, CDR1 MDHEN and CDR2 SYDVKM. The V gene end was trimmed by 4 bases and the J gene end by 4 bases; junction bases not matched to a gene: 4. The CDR3 sequence is 14 residues long.